Only a few counts were recorded for the clone carrying this TCR beta chain. Antigen specificity is unknown. This sample was included in a study of cytomegalovirus exposure and HLA in healthy donors. Study-level information: Samples from HLA-typed donors yielded around 79 million unique TCRs in an early data release. General study points: Investigators reported more than 150 TCR beta chains as tied to cytomegalovirus. Analysis performed later showed TCR beta chains linked to HLA being more clonally expanded than equally common others.

PCR involved 60 Vbeta and 13 Jbeta primers. Clones were read by immunoSEQ multiplex PCR, and TCRdb kept only the in-frame ones, dropping some. Among more than 150,000 clones, 70% to 90% were seen once, and the ten largest hold 7.5% to 10%. Germline V gene data show CDR1 as SGHTA and CDR2 as FQGNSA. The trim removed 1 base at V and 8 bases at J, leaving 6 bases unmatched. This CDR3 comprises 15 residues. This chain joins TRBV7-2 and TRBJ1-4; TRBD1 aligns across 8 bases. The sequencing input was PBMCs. The TCR originated in a man in his late teens or twenties in good health and CMV-seropositive. CDR3 coding DNA: TGTGCCAGCAGCTTAGGGGCAGGGGGCAGGGAAAAACTGTTTTTT. It yields the protein CASSLGAGGREKLFF.